The clone carrying this T cell receptor beta chain occurred a few times. The antigen is not known. TCR sequencing used cDNA made by reverse transcription of extracted RNA. Sequenced by immunoSEQ multiplex PCR; TCRdb stores in-frame clones only, minus some. The table shows 200,000 to 250,000 clones, with around 57% occurring only once. This specimen comes from a study of CD8+ T cells in alopecia areata. At the level of the study: Treatment of the treated patients consisted of oral tofacitinib, 5 to 10 mg twice daily.

Treatment denoted: oral pan-JAK inhibitor, 5-10 mg twice daily. Germline V lookup: CDR1 DFQATT, CDR2 SNEGSKA (reference sequence). Trimming cost V 6 bases and J 3 bases, with 8 bases left between them. The CDR3 totals 11 residues. Study results and caveats: Sequencing of scalp samples also includes resident alphabeta T cells from normal skin. A great number of expanded lesional clones endured in scalp and blood during tofacitinib. TCR sharing across patients was less clear than in mice, possibly HLA-related.

This specimen consisted of CD4+ T cells sorted from blood, obtained at week 4, from a patient treated with tofacitinib. This chain links TRBV20-1 with TRBJ2-5; no reliable D call. The sequence was collected from a human donor with alopecia areata. The CDR3 sequence is CSAHLEETQYF. The CDR3 DNA follows: TGCAGTGCACACCTCGAAGAGACCCAGTACTTC.